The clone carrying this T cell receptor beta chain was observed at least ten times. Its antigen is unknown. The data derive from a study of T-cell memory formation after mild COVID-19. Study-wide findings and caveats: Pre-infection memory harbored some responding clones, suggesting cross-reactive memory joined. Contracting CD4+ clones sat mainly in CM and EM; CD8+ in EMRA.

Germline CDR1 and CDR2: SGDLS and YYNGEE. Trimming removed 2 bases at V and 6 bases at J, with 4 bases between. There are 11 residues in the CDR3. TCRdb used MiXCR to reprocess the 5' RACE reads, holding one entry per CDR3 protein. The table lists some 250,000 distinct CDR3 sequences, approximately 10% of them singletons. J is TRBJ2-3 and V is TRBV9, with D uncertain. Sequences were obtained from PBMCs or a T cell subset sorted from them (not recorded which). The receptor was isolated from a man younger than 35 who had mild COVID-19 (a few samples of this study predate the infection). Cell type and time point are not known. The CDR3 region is CASSVGDTQYF. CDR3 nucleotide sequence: TGTGCCAGCAGCGTGGGGGATACGCAGTATTTT.